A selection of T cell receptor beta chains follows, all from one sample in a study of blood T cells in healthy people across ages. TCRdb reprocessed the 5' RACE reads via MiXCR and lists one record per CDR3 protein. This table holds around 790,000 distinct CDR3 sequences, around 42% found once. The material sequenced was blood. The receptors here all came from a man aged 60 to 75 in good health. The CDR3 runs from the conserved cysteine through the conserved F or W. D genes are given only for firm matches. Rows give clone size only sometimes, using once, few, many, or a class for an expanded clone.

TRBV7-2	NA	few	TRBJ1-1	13	CASTSGRLGEAFF	TGTGCCAGCACCTCCGGACGCTTGGGTGAAGCTTTCTTT
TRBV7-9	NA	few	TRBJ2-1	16	CASSLAGGDSYNEQFF	TGTGCCAGCAGCCTGGCCGGGGGCGATTCCTACAATGAGCAGTTCTTC
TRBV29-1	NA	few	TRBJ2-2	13	CSVVATNTGELFF	TGCAGCGTTGTGGCAACGAACACCGGGGAGCTGTTTTTT
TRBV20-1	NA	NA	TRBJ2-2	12	CSAHRNTGELFF	TGCAGTGCCCACAGGAACACCGGGGAGCTGTTTTTT
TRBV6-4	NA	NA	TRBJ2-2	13	CASSEQATGELFF	TGTGCCAGCAGTGAGCAAGCCACCGGGGAGCTGTTTTTT
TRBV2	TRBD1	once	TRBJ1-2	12	CASSPGGLSYTF	TGTGCCAGCAGTCCAGGGGGTCTGAGCTACACCTTC
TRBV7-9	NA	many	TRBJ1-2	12	CASSTPNYGYTF	TGTGCCAGCAGTACCCCAAACTATGGCTACACCTTC
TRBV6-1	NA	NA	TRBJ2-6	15	CAGGTYSSGANVLTF	TGTGCCGGGGGGACGTATAGCTCTGGGGCCAACGTCCTGACTTTC
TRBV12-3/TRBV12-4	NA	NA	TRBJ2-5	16	CASSPTGTLLAETQYF	TGTGCCAGCAGCCCAACCGGGACACTCCTTGCGGAGACCCAGTACTTC
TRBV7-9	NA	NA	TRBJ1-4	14	CASSPQGFGEKLFF	TGTGCCAGCAGCCCTCAGGGGTTCGGTGAAAAACTGTTTTTT
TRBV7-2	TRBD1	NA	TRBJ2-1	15	CASSLGDRVGETQFF	TGTGCCAGCAGCTTGGGGGACAGGGTAGGAGAGACCCAGTTCTTC
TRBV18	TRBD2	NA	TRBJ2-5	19	CASSPAGGPVTSSYNEQYF	TGTGCCAGCTCACCAGCGGGGGGGCCGGTTACTTCCTCCTACAATGAGCAGTACTTC
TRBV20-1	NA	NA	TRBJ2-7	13	CSARESGTYEQYF	TGCAGTGCTAGAGAATCTGGGACCTACGAGCAGTACTTC
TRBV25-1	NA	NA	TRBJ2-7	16	CVSSESGTATSYEQYF	TGTGTCAGCAGTGAATCCGGGACGGCCACTTCCTACGAGCAGTACTTC
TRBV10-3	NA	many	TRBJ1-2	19	CAISESGWLPQTNHYGYTF	TGTGCCATCAGTGAGTCAGGATGGTTGCCTCAAACGAACCACTATGGCTACACCTTC
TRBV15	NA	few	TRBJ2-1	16	CATSRDLRSSYNEQFF	TGTGCCACCAGCAGAGATTTGAGGAGCTCCTACAATGAGCAGTTCTTC
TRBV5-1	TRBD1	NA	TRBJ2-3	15	CASSAPGQEGDTQYF	TGCGCCAGCAGCGCACCGGGACAGGAGGGAGATACGCAGTATTTT
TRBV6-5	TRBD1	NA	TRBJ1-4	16	CASSYSGQGVSEKLFF	TGTGCCAGCAGTTACTCGGGACAGGGGGTTAGTGAAAAACTGTTTTTT
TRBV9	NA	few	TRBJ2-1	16	CASSAWRGGSYNEQFF	TGTGCCAGCAGCGCGTGGAGGGGTGGCTCCTACAATGAGCAGTTCTTC
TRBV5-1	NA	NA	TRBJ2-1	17	CASSLLGEHSSDNEQFF	TGCGCCAGCAGCTTGTTGGGGGAACACTCATCCGACAATGAGCAGTTCTTC
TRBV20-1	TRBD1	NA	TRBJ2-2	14	CSAKDRVDTGELFF	TGCAGTGCCAAAGACAGGGTTGACACCGGGGAGCTGTTTTTT
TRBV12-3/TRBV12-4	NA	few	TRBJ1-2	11	CASSNNDGYTF	TGTGCCAGCAGTAACAACGACGGCTACACCTTC
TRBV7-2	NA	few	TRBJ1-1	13	CASTRGRSTEAFF	TGTGCCAGCACCAGAGGGCGGTCCACTGAAGCTTTCTTT
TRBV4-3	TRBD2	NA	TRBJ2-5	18	CASSQGTGGLAGGETQYF	TGCGCCAGCAGCCAAGGGACCGGCGGCCTAGCGGGGGGAGAGACCCAGTACTTC
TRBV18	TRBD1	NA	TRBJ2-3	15	CASSRGQIWEDTQYF	TGTGCCAGCTCTAGGGGACAGATCTGGGAGGATACGCAGTATTTT
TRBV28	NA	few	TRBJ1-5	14	CASSPGLLDQPQHF	TGTGCCAGCAGTCCAGGGCTTTTAGATCAGCCCCAGCATTTT
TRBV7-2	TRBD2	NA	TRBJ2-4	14	CASSVQFTSGEQYF	TGTGCCAGCAGCGTGCAGTTTACTAGCGGTGAGCAGTACTTC
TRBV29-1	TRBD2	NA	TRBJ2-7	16	CSVVVGGGGASREQYF	TGCAGCGTTGTGGTAGGCGGCGGGGGGGCCTCTAGGGAGCAGTACTTC
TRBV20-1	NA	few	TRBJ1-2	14	CSASLMAGPYGYTF	TGCAGTGCTAGTCTTATGGCGGGCCCCTATGGCTACACCTTC
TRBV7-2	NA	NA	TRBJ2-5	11	CASSLHSEQYF	TGTGCCAGCAGCCTCCATAGTGAGCAGTACTTC
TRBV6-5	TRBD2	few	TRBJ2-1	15	CASSPTSGSPNEQFF	TGTGCCAGCAGTCCTACGAGCGGGAGCCCCAATGAGCAGTTCTTC
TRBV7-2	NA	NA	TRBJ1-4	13	CASSLSYPEKLFF	TGTGCCAGCAGCTTATCTTATCCGGAAAAACTGTTTTTT
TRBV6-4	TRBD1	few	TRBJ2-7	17	CASSDSNPGQGTYEQYF	TGTGCCAGCAGTGACTCGAACCCGGGACAGGGAACATACGAGCAGTACTTC
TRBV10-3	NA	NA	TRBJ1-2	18	CAISDPGMWGKNNYGYTF	TGTGCCATCAGTGACCCCGGTATGTGGGGAAAGAATAATTATGGCTACACCTTC
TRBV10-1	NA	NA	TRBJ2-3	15	CASSESGTATDTQYF	TGCGCCAGCAGTGAATCGGGGACCGCCACAGATACGCAGTATTTT
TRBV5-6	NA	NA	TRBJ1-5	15	CASSLSSVPFIPQHF	TGTGCCAGCAGCTTGTCGTCAGTACCGTTTATCCCCCAGCATTTT
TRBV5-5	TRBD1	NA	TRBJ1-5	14	CASSRDRDYQPQHF	TGTGCCAGCAGCCGGGACAGAGACTATCAGCCCCAGCATTTT
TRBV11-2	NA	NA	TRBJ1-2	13	CASSLDSQGGYTF	TGTGCCAGCAGCTTAGATTCGCAGGGCGGCTACACCTTC
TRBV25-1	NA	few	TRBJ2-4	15	CASSELRAAKNIQYF	TGTGCCAGCAGTGAATTGAGGGCTGCCAAAAACATTCAGTACTTC
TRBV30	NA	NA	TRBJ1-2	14	CAWSSSVFIYGYTF	TGTGCCTGGAGTTCATCGGTTTTTATCTATGGCTACACCTTC
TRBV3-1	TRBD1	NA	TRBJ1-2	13	CASSQGTGKGYTF	TGTGCCAGCAGCCAAGGGACAGGGAAGGGCTACACCTTC
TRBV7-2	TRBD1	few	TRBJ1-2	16	CASSLAGTGTLNGYTF	TGTGCCAGCAGCTTAGCGGGGACAGGGACTTTAAACGGCTACACCTTC
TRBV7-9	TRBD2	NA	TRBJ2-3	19	CASSLRGLAGYRGADTQYF	TGTGCCAGCAGCCTAAGGGGACTAGCGGGGTATCGCGGTGCAGATACGCAGTATTTT
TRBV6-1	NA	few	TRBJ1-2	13	CASSERGIYGYTF	TGTGCCAGCAGTGAACGGGGGATTTATGGCTACACCTTC
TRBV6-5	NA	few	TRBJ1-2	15	CASSSTGLGVYGYTF	TGTGCCAGCAGTTCAACAGGGTTGGGAGTATATGGCTACACCTTC
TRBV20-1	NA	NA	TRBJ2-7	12	CSARYSTYEQYF	TGCAGTGCCAGGTACTCTACCTACGAGCAGTACTTC
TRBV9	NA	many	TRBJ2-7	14	CASSAGTVSYEQYF	TGTGCCAGCAGCGCTGGGACGGTCTCCTACGAGCAGTACTTC
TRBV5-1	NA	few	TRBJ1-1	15	CASSLQGGENTEAFF	TGCGCCAGCAGCTTACAGGGCGGGGAGAACACTGAAGCTTTCTTT